The clone carrying this TCR beta chain was seen just once. Its matching antigen is unknown. The V gene's germline CDR1 is SGDLS and CDR2 YYNGEE. V trimming: 4 bases; J trimming: 6 bases; junction bases outside the gene matches: 3. CDR3 length: 15 residues. These data originate in a study of beta chain features in type 1 diabetes. On the study more broadly: Examination covered roughly 100,000,000 sorted cells spanning all samples. Study-wide findings and caveats: VDJ junctions in type 1 diabetes patients carried more deletions and fewer insertions. Moderate but significant shortening of TCRB CDR3s was recorded in all four CD4+ subsets from Type 1 diabetes patients. TCRB rearrangement may or may not be influenced by HLA type; here this remained unresolved.

TCRB transcripts that were expressed got sequenced, as all of the isolated RNA had been reverse transcribed. The average output of naive, central memory and regulatory T cell samples was around 3.5 million reads. Method: immunoSEQ multiplex PCR; TCRdb's copy keeps in-frame clones and lacks some. The sample holds a few hundred thousand clones, around 13% seen once. The chain has TRBV9 and TRBJ2-1, with 14 bases that match TRBD2. The sample consisted of naive CD4+ T cells from blood. The origin of this receptor is a man aged 30-40 years with type 1 diabetes. The CDR3 DNA sequence: TGTGCCAGCAGCCTGACTAGCGGGAGGGCCAATGAGCAGTTCTTC. This sequence encodes CASSLTSGRANEQFF.